The clone carrying this T cell receptor beta chain has just a few counts. The CDR3 loop spans 12 amino acids. V was cut by 3 bases and J by 2 bases, with 7 bases left in between. Per germline, CDR1 DFQATT and CDR2 SNEGSKA (reference sequence). This specimen belongs to a study of blood T cells in healthy people across ages. The use of a sample-barcoded 5' primer and a J-beta primer mix characterized a second PCR of roughly 7 to 11 cycles. Every cDNA molecule bore a tag from a template-switch adaptor containing 12 random nucleotides. TCRdb re-derived calls from the 5' RACE reads in MiXCR, one entry per CDR3 protein. The sample carries under 950,000 distinct CDR3 sequences, around a fifth recorded once. Sample donors were healthy Caucasian individuals that came from Russia, aged roughly 6 to 100. Drawing of peripheral blood yielded 8.5 to 10 milliliters from each donor.

The J gene is TRBJ2-5, the V gene TRBV20-1; unclear D gene. The sample comprised blood. This sequence was found in a man between 65 and 80 years old in good health. The CDR3 is CSASGRQETQYF. Here the CDR3 DNA reads TGCAGTGCTAGCGGGCGGCAAGAGACCCAGTACTTC.